The clone carrying this T cell receptor beta chain occurred once. V was clipped by 2 bases and J by 6 bases, with 11 bases between them. The germline V gene encodes CDR1 GTSNPN and CDR2 SVGIG (reference sequence). The CDR3 loop spans 12 amino acids. Naive CD8 cells comprised CD45RO-negative, CCR7-positively selected cells, excluding terminally differentiated effector memory CD45RA+ cells. This sample was included in a study of shared clonotypes between healthy human individuals. At the level of the study: A donor's plate count was three for CD4 naive and three for CD4 memory; CD8 naive had two and CD8 memory one.

In the original workflow: Owing to the provision of junction-only sequences devoid of quality scores by immunoSEQ, filtering differed. The method was immunoSEQ multiplex PCR; TCRdb's version includes in-frame clones alone and lacks a portion of them. V and J calls and clone size are copied from that table; D and trimming were computed from the DNA. The sample holds about 2.1 million clones, just under 95% seen once. The gene calls are TRBV30 and TRBJ2-7, with D tentatively TRBD1 (6 bases). The sample was naive CD8+ T cells from PBMCs. The receptor was derived from a man aged 18-30 years in good health. Some clones in this sample may be carry-over from other donors' samples. CDR3 in DNA: TGTGCCTGGAGTCCAGACAGGACCGAGCAGTACTTC. Translation: CAWSPDRTEQYF.